In this sample, the clone carrying this T cell receptor beta chain turned up once. This specimen comes from a study of control samples from healthy donors and cancer patients. Trimming cost V 0 bases and J 5 bases; bases outside gene matches: 9. Germline V gene data show CDR1 as SGHVS and CDR2 as FNYEAQ. The CDR3 has 17 amino acids. Produced via immunoSEQ multiplex PCR; TCRdb's table is partial and in-frame only. This table holds about 110,000 clones, about 80% found once. The material sequenced was blood. The V and J genes are TRBV7-6 and TRBJ2-2, with 7 positions matching TRBD1. The sequence was obtained from a woman in her forties or fifties in good health. CDR3 loop: CASSLAGQLPRTGELFF. CDR3 bases: TGTGCCAGCAGCTTAGCGGGACAGCTACCTCGGACCGGGGAGCTGTTTTTT. The full variable domain, with the rest looked up from reference TRBV7-6 and TRBJ2-2, is GAGVSQSPRYKVTKRGQDVALRCDPISGHVSLYWYRQALGQGPEFLTYFNYEAQQDKSGLPNDRFSAERPEGSISTLTIQRTEQRDSAMYRCASSLAGQLPRTGELFFGEGSRLTVL.